This entry lists 20 T cell receptor beta chains sequenced from one sample in a study of cytomegalovirus exposure and HLA in healthy donors. With 60 Vbeta and 13 Jbeta primers, the PCR was carried out. Repertoires were generated with immunoSEQ multiplex PCR, while TCRdb's copy carries only in-frame clones and drops some. The sample shows 70,000 or so clones, 55% to 75% of them seen only once. Sequencing input: PBMCs. The receptors derive from a woman in her twenties or thirties in good health and CMV-seronegative.

J is TRBJ2-3 and V is TRBV11-1; 8 bases match TRBD2. Germline values: CDR1 SGHAT, CDR2 FQDESV (reference sequence). Losses at the gene ends were 5 bases for V and 1 base for J; bases not matched to a gene: 14. The CDR3 loop spans 18 amino acids. The DNA for the CDR3 is TGTGCCAGCAGCCCTATTTGGTTGGAGCGGGGGCGCACAGATACGCAGTATTTT. It translates to CASSPIWLERGRTDTQYF.

This sequence joins TRBV2 and TRBJ1-2; D is ambiguous. The V gene's germline CDR1 is SNHLY and CDR2 FYNNEI. The V and J ends lost 6 bases and 9 bases respectively, with 14 bases between them. CDR3 length equals 12 residues. The CDR3 here is CASREGSQSYTF. The CDR3 DNA reads TGTGCCAGCAGGGAGGGTTCTCAGAGCTACACCTTC.

The CDR3 is CASSPSTLNTEAFF. CDR3 DNA: TGTGCCAGCAGCCCGTCGACATTGAACACTGAAGCTTTCTTT. This chain links TRBV7-3 with TRBJ1-1; D call uncertain. Trimming shortened V by 5 bases and J by 0 bases, and 10 bases separated the two germline ends. The CDR3 is 14 amino acids. Germline V gives CDR1 SGHTA, CDR2 FQGTGA.

This chain links TRBV6-5 with TRBJ2-7, with D unclear. The CDR3 consists of 12 residues. V was clipped by 4 bases and J by 5 bases, with 9 bases between them. Germline assignment: CDR1 MNHEY and CDR2 SVGAGI. Here the CDR3 reads CASSSLSDEQYF. Here the CDR3 DNA reads TGTGCCAGCAGTTCCCTCTCGGACGAGCAGTACTTC.

This chain uses TRBV2 with TRBJ2-5, with 10 bases identical to TRBD2. The CDR3 sequence is 15 residues long. The germline V gene has CDR1 SNHLY and CDR2 FYNNEI. Unmatched junction bases numbered 10, after V lost 7 bases and J lost 5 bases. CDR3 protein: CASTWASGGKETQYF. In DNA, the CDR3 is TGTGCCAGCACCTGGGCTAGCGGGGGAAAGGAGACCCAGTACTTC.

The chain is built from TRBV2 and TRBJ2-1, with TRBD2 matching over 12 bases. The CDR3 spans 15 residues. The J segment lost 7 bases and the V segment lost 0 bases, leaving 1 base of the junction unmatched. CDR1 is SNHLY, CDR2 FYNNEI, per germline. The DNA of the CDR3 is TGTGCCAGCAGTGAAGCCCTAGCGGGGGGGAATGAGCAGTTCTTC. It specifies CASSEALAGGNEQFF.

The genes are TRBV6-1 and TRBJ2-7, with D uncertain. CDR3 size: 12 residues. Germline CDR1 reads MNHNS; CDR2 reads SASEGT. V was cut by 7 bases and J by 2 bases, with 9 bases left in between. CDR3 in amino acids: CASTATTYEQYF. The CDR3 DNA sequence: TGTGCCAGCACGGCCACTACCTACGAGCAGTACTTC.

Comment on this clone: At one of its ends the junction is not consistent with the germline gene, which may arise from a read error. The chain links TRBV2 to TRBJ2-2; 8 bases match TRBD2. The CDR3 is 16 residues long. Germline V gene sequence: CDR1 SNHLY, CDR2 FYNNEI. The CDR3 nucleotides read TGTGCCAGCTTACATGGGCTAGCGGGTAACACCGGGGAGCTGTCTTTT. Residues: CASLHGLAGNTGELSF.

J is TRBJ2-5 and V is TRBV7-6; the D gene is possibly TRBD1 (6 bases). Trimming left V 4 bases short and J 6 bases short, with 15 bases between. From germline, CDR1 is SGHVS and CDR2 FNYEAQ. The CDR3 consists of 14 residues. The CDR3 region has the DNA TGTGCCAGCAGCTCAGGGGATGGCATAAAGACCCAGTACTTC. This gives the protein CASSSGDGIKTQYF.

The V and J genes are TRBV27 and TRBJ2-7; a possible D gene is TRBD1 (5 bases). The CDR3 contains 16 residues. Per germline, CDR1 MNHEY and CDR2 SMNVEV (reference sequence). With 6 bases removed from V and 0 bases from J, the gap between germline ends came to 18 bases. The CDR3 loop is CASRPRQRYISYEQYF. The CDR3 nucleotides are TGTGCCAGCAGACCAAGACAGAGGTACATCTCCTACGAGCAGTACTTC.

The J gene is TRBJ2-5, the V gene TRBV7-2; possible D gene TRBD2, 5 bases. The germline CDR1 and CDR2 sequences are SGHTA and FQGNSA. Trimming took 6 bases from V and 2 from J, leaving 10 bases between them. The CDR3 sequence is 13 residues long. The CDR3 region has the DNA TGTGCCAGCAGGGCTAGCCCTCAAGAGACCCAGTACTTC. Its translation is CASRASPQETQYF. The full variable domain, with the rest looked up from reference TRBV7-2 and TRBJ2-5, is GAGVSQSPSNKVTEKGKDVELRCDPISGHTALYWYRQSLGQGLEFLIYFQGNSAPDKSGLPSDRFSAERTGGSVSTLTIQRTQQEDSAVYLCASRASPQETQYFGPGTRLLVL.

The rearrangement links TRBV4-2 to TRBJ2-6, with TRBD1 as a possible D gene (6 bases). This CDR3 region has 16 residues. The germline CDR1 and CDR2 sequences are LGHNA and YNFKEQ. The ends were cut back, 0 bases at V and 0 bases at J, with 6 bases in the middle. The CDR3 sequence: CASSQEDSSGANVLTF. The CDR3, as DNA: TGTGCCAGCAGCCAAGAGGACAGCTCTGGGGCCAACGTCCTGACTTTC.

This chain links TRBV25-1 with TRBJ2-3; 8 nucleotides align to TRBD1. Germline loops: CDR1 MGHDK, CDR2 SYGVNS. The CDR3 is 14 amino acids. The V gene end was trimmed by 5 bases and the J gene end by 7 bases; junction bases not matched to a gene: 8. The chain's CDR3 is CASSRPGGGNTQYF. The CDR3 DNA is TGTGCCAGCAGTCGTCCAGGGGGCGGGAATACGCAGTATTTT.

The table lists this clone with a count of one. V usage is TRBV5-8 and J usage is TRBJ1-5; no clear D. This CDR3 is built from 15 residues. The germline gives CDR1 SGHTS, CDR2 YDEGEE. Between the trimmed V and J ends, which lost 6 bases and 6 bases, there was a span of 19 bases. The CDR3 region has the DNA TGTGCCAGCACACTAAGCCCCCTCAGAAGTCAGCCCCAGCATTTT. It is translated as CASTLSPLRSQPQHF.

This chain connects TRBV19 to TRBJ1-2; TRBD1 matches 10 bases. The trim removed 5 bases at V and 9 bases at J, leaving 9 bases unmatched. The CDR3 consists of 14 residues. CDR1 LNHDA and CDR2 SQIVND come from the germline V gene (reference sequence). The CDR3 sequence is CASSGGQGRNRYTF. CDR3 nucleotides: TGTGCCAGTAGTGGGGGACAGGGGAGGAATCGCTACACCTTC. Using reference TRBV19 and TRBJ1-2 for the parts outside the CDR3, the full variable domain is DGGITQSPKYLFRKEGQNVTLSCEQNLNHDAMYWYRQDPGQGLRLIYYSQIVNDFQKGDIAEGYSVSREKKESFPLTVTSAQKNPTAFYLCASSGGQGRNRYTFGSGTRLTVV.

The chain is built from TRBV18 and TRBJ1-4; D call uncertain. CDR3 length equals 11 residues. Trimming removed 3 bases at V and 14 bases at J, with 10 bases between. Germline CDR1 reads KGHSH; CDR2 reads LQKENI. The CDR3 DNA is TGTGCCAGCTCACCGCCGGGTTCCCTGTTTTTT. It encodes CASSPPGSLFF.

The chain carries TRBV29-1 and TRBJ2-7, with 9 bases that match TRBD2. With 6 bases clipped from V and 3 bases from J, the junction kept 9 bases outside the gene matches. The germline V gene has CDR1 SQVTM and CDR2 ANQGSEA. The CDR3 contains 14 residues. The CDR3, as DNA: TGCAGCGTCTCCCTAGTAGCGGGGGACTACGAGCAGTACTTC. This codes for CSVSLVAGDYEQYF.

The chain is built from TRBV6-5 and TRBJ2-1; 7 bases align to TRBD1. Trimming cost V 6 bases and J 9 bases; bases outside gene matches: 8. CDR1 and CDR2 from the germline V gene are MNHEY and SVGAGI. This CDR3 spans 13 amino acids. CDR3 sequence reads: CASSHRGVGEQFF. CDR3 bases: TGTGCCAGCAGCCACAGGGGAGTGGGTGAGCAGTTCTTC.

This clone was picked up a small number of times. This chain connects TRBV28 to TRBJ2-2; TRBD1 matches 8 bases. V lost 3 bases, J lost 4 bases, and 4 bases stayed unmatched. CDR3 length: 15 amino acids. The V gene's germline CDR1 is MDHEN and CDR2 SYDVKM. The CDR3 loop reads CASSFWTGSTGELFF. CDR3 sequence (DNA): TGTGCCAGCAGTTTTTGGACAGGGTCCACCGGGGAGCTGTTTTTT. Full variable domain (outside the CDR3, taken from reference TRBV28 and TRBJ2-2): DVKVTQSSRYLVKRTGEKVFLECVQDMDHENMFWYRQDPGLGLRLIYFSYDVKMKEKGDIPEGYSVSREKKERFSLILESASTNQTSMYLCASSFWTGSTGELFFGEGSRLTVL.

In nucleotides, the CDR3 is TGTGCCAGCAGCTTAGGGGCGATGACAGGTATCACTGAAGCTTTCTTT. Translating it yields CASSLGAMTGITEAFF. The chain uses TRBV7-6 and TRBJ1-1; TRBD1 is a possible D gene (6 bases). The CDR3 consists of 16 residues. V lost 1 base and J lost 4, with 16 bases in between. CDR1 SGHVS and CDR2 FNYEAQ come from the germline V gene.